One sample yielded the 28 T cell receptor beta chains listed below, sequenced in a study of neoadjuvant anti-PD-1 for oral cavity cancer. Data came from immunoSEQ multiplex PCR; TCRdb stores just in-frame clones and leaves some out. The sample holds over 12,000 clones, over 70% seen once. This specimen was PBMCs, taken before nivolumab (anti-PD-1) treatment. Every receptor here comes from a person aged 35-80 years with oral cavity squamous cell carcinoma.

This chain uses TRBV27 with TRBJ2-7; possible D gene TRBD2, 5 bases. Germline CDR1 is MNHEY and CDR2 is SMNVEV (reference sequence). The V end lost 10 bases, the J end lost 6 bases, and 25 bases lay between the germline ends. This CDR3 spans 15 amino acids. The CDR3 nucleotides are TGTGCCACCCCTACCCTCACGGGGAAACCCGGCGAGCAGTACTTC. Its protein is CATPTLTGKPGEQYF.

This clone was counted only a few times. The chain employs TRBV5-1 and TRBJ1-1, with TRBD1 as a possible D gene (5 bases). The germline CDR1 and CDR2 sequences are SGHRS and YFSETQ. The CDR3 loop spans 13 amino acids. V lost 0 bases and J lost 11, with 14 bases in between. For the CDR3, the DNA is TGCGCCAGCAGCTTGGTGCAGGGAAGGATGGCTTTCTTT. Translated: CASSLVQGRMAFF.

The table lists this clone with a few counts. The genes are TRBV19 and TRBJ1-1; D call uncertain. Deletions cut 5 bases from V and 0 bases from J, with 16 bases between. Looked up from germline, CDR1 is LNHDA and CDR2 is SQIVND (reference sequence). This CDR3 spans 16 amino acids. CDR3 loop: CASSRETRLLNTEAFF. CDR3 DNA sequence: TGTGCCAGTAGTCGGGAGACACGACTTTTGAACACTGAAGCTTTCTTT.

This clone was counted a single time. The chain joins TRBV14 to TRBJ1-2; D is perhaps TRBD1 (6 bases). CDR3 size: 17 residues. The germline V gene has CDR1 SGHDN and CDR2 FVKESK. V gave up 1 base and J gave up 0 bases, with 15 bases separating them. The CDR3 DNA sequence: TGTGCCAGCAGCCAAGGAGGGATAGGGACACCTAACTATGGCTACACCTTC. It specifies CASSQGGIGTPNYGYTF.

The rearrangement uses TRBV7-9 and TRBJ2-7; 8 nucleotides align to TRBD1. The CDR3 spans 14 residues. Germline V gene lookup returns CDR1 SEHNR and CDR2 FQNEAQ (reference sequence). V lost 6 bases, J lost 5 bases, and 9 bases stayed unmatched. The DNA of the CDR3 is TGTGCCAGCAGACGAGACAGGGGTAGTGACGAGCAGTACTTC. Its translation: CASRRDRGSDEQYF.

The chain uses TRBV11-3 and TRBJ2-2; D is tentatively TRBD1 or TRBD2 (5 bases each). Per the germline V gene, CDR1 is SGHNT and CDR2 is YENEEA. Trimming took off 5 bases at V and 8 bases at J, with 12 bases between the two ends. The CDR3 loop spans 13 amino acids. The CDR3 loop reads CASSQRDPGELFF. The CDR3 region has the DNA TGTGCCAGCAGCCAACGGGACCCTGGGGAGCTGTTTTTT. Drawing the rest from reference TRBV11-3 and TRBJ2-2, the complete variable domain is EAGVVQSPRYKIIEKKQPVAFWCNPISGHNTLYWYLQNLGQGPELLIRYENEEAVDDSQLPKDRFSAERLKGVDSTLKIQPAELGDSAVYLCASSQRDPGELFFGEGSRLTVL.

The chain links TRBV5-6 to TRBJ2-3; 15 nucleotides match TRBD2. CDR1 and CDR2 (germline): SGHDT, YYEEEE. The J segment lost 5 bases and the V segment lost 4 bases, leaving 5 bases of the junction unmatched. The CDR3 sequence is 16 residues long. Written as DNA, the CDR3 is TGTGCCAGCAGCGTACGGACTAGCGGGAGGGTAGATACGCAGTATTTT. This codes for CASSVRTSGRVDTQYF.

The chain is built from TRBV7-3 and TRBJ2-7, with D uncertain. This CDR3 is 14 amino acids long. V dropped 5 bases and J dropped 4 bases, with 15 bases sitting between them. Germline CDR1 is SGHTA and CDR2 is FQGTGA. Written as DNA, the CDR3 is TGTGCCAGCAGCCCTGACAATGGTGGTTACGAGCAGTACTTC. Its translation: CASSPDNGGYEQYF.

The chain joins TRBV7-8 to TRBJ1-1; possible D gene TRBD1, 5 bases. V lost 6 bases, J lost 1 base, and 9 bases lay in between. The CDR3 is 13 amino acids. The germline V gene has CDR1 SGHVS and CDR2 FQNEAQ. The CDR3 DNA is TGTGCCAGCAGTAACAGGAGGAACACTGAAGCTTTCTTT. Its translation: CASSNRRNTEAFF.

The rearrangement joins TRBV6-6 to TRBJ2-7; the D gene is possibly TRBD2 (5 bases). The V and J ends lost 1 base and 3 bases respectively, with 7 bases between them. Germline V gene sequence: CDR1 MNHNY, CDR2 SVGAGI (reference sequence). The CDR3 extends over 13 amino acids. This CDR3 is CASSYYEGYEQYF. The CDR3, as DNA: TGTGCCAGCAGTTACTACGAGGGCTACGAGCAGTACTTC.

The gene calls are TRBV5-4 and TRBJ2-7; D remains unclear. Germline CDR1 reads SGHNT; CDR2 reads YYREEE (reference sequence). The CDR3 has 13 amino acids. Trimming removed 1 base at V and 2 bases at J, with 7 bases between. The DNA for the CDR3 is TGTGCCAGCAGCTTGCGGAGTACCTACGAGCAGTACTTC. Its translation is CASSLRSTYEQYF.

The J gene is TRBJ2-3, the V gene TRBV27; D unresolved. Trimming cost V 4 bases and J 1 base, with 12 bases left between them. The germline V gene has CDR1 MNHEY and CDR2 SMNVEV (reference sequence). The CDR3 extends over 15 amino acids. The chain's CDR3 is CASSSRAAGTDTQYF. In nucleotides, the CDR3 is TGTGCCAGCAGTTCCCGGGCCGCGGGCACAGATACGCAGTATTTT.

This clone was observed a handful of times. The rearrangement links TRBV4-1 to TRBJ1-2; D is ambiguous. Germline V gene lookup returns CDR1 MGHRA and CDR2 YSYEKL. This CDR3 spans 17 amino acids. V was cut by 1 base and J by 2 bases, with 17 bases left in between. This chain's CDR3 is CASSQVGGLGTNYGYTF. CDR3 DNA: TGCGCCAGCAGCCAAGTAGGAGGGCTGGGAACGAACTATGGCTACACCTTC.

V gene TRBV5-1 combines with J gene TRBJ2-2; 11 nucleotides match TRBD1. In germline, CDR1 is SGHRS, CDR2 YFSETQ. The V and J ends lost 4 bases and 4 bases, in that order; junction bases with no gene match: 3. CDR3 size: 15 residues. This chain's CDR3 is CASSDGTGGTGELFF. The CDR3 region has the DNA TGCGCCAGCAGCGACGGGACAGGGGGCACCGGGGAGCTGTTTTTT. The complete variable domain, with remaining parts taken from reference TRBV5-1 and TRBJ2-2, reads KAGVTQTPRYLIKTRGQQVTLSCSPISGHRSVSWYQQTPGQGLQFLFEYFSETQRNKGNFPGRFSGRQFSNSRSEMNVSTLELGDSALYLCASSDGTGGTGELFFGEGSRLTVL.

This clone was found a few times. The chain carries TRBV7-3 and TRBJ2-1; maybe TRBD2 (6 bases). V was pared by 6 bases and J by 4 bases, with 16 bases between. CDR1 and CDR2 (germline): SGHTA, FQGTGA. The CDR3 contains 15 residues. CDR3 sequence: CASRFGGAGYNEQFF. CDR3 sequence (DNA): TGTGCCAGCAGATTCGGGGGAGCCGGGTACAATGAGCAGTTCTTC.

The chain uses TRBV5-4 and TRBJ2-6; D is unresolved. The CDR3 sequence is 16 residues long. V lost 3 bases, J lost 4 bases, and 14 bases lay in between. Germline-derived CDR1 and CDR2 are SGHNT and YYREEE (reference sequence). The CDR3 loop is CASSSASFWGANVLTF. CDR3 nucleotides: TGTGCCAGCAGCTCTGCCAGTTTTTGGGGGGCCAACGTCCTGACTTTC.

The rearrangement joins TRBV5-1 to TRBJ1-1, with 8 positions matching TRBD1. CDR1 and CDR2 (germline): SGHRS, YFSETQ. V lost 0 bases to trimming and J lost 11 bases; unmatched junction nucleotides: 3. This CDR3 has 12 amino acids. The CDR3 DNA reads as TGCGCCAGCAGCTTGGGCAGGGGGCTGGCTTTCTTT. This translates into CASSLGRGLAFF.

The chain links TRBV15 to TRBJ2-7; 8 bases fit TRBD2. The CDR3 is 17 residues long. The trim removed 1 base at V and 3 bases at J, leaving 11 bases unmatched. CDR1 is LNHNV, CDR2 YYDKDF, per germline (reference sequence). In DNA, the CDR3 is TGTGCCACCAGCAGAGGGGGGCCCGGGACTAGGGTCTACGAGCAGTACTTC. Amino acids: CATSRGGPGTRVYEQYF. Combining the CDR3 with reference TRBV15 and TRBJ2-7 gives the whole variable domain DAMVIQNPRYQVTQFGKPVTLSCSQTLNHNVMYWYQQKSSQAPKLLFHYYDKDFNNEADTPDNFQSRRPNTSFCFLDIRSPGLGDTAMYLCATSRGGPGTRVYEQYFGPGTRLTVT.

The V and J genes are TRBV27 and TRBJ1-1; D uncertain. With 8 bases removed from V and 1 base from J, the gap between germline ends came to 5 bases. The CDR3 is 11 residues long. Germline loops: CDR1 MNHEY, CDR2 SMNVEV (reference sequence). In nucleotides, the CDR3 is TGTGCCAGCCGACGGAACACTGAAGCTTTCTTT. The encoded protein is CASRRNTEAFF.

This clone was found a few times. The V and J genes are TRBV5-4 and TRBJ2-7; weak D call: TRBD1 (6 bases). V lost 0 bases, J lost 2 bases, and 9 bases lay in between. Germline V gene lookup returns CDR1 SGHNT and CDR2 YYREEE (reference sequence). The CDR3 contains 14 residues. The CDR3 region has the DNA TGTGCCAGCAGCTTGGAGCCAGGGGCCTACGAGCAGTACTTC. Translation: CASSLEPGAYEQYF.

This clone was recorded a few times. The V call is TRBV7-2, the J call TRBJ1-5, with D unclear. CDR1 and CDR2 from the germline V gene are SGHTA and FQGNSA. This CDR3 region has 12 residues. Trimming left V 4 bases short and J 4 bases short, with 5 bases between. The DNA of the CDR3 is TGTGCCAGCAGCTATAATAATCAGCCCCAGCATTTT. Translated, it gives CASSYNNQPQHF.

The gene calls are TRBV12-5 and TRBJ1-1; D may be TRBD1 (6 bases). This CDR3 is 18 amino acids long. V was cut by 1 base and J by 5 bases, with 23 bases left in between. CDR1 is LGHNT, CDR2 FRNRAP, per germline. CDR3 nucleotides: TGTGCTAGTGGTTTGGCTCCGGGACATTGGGGGATGAGAACTGAAGCTTTCTTT. It translates to CASGLAPGHWGMRTEAFF.

This chain joins TRBV19 and TRBJ1-2; 7 nucleotides agree with TRBD1. V shed 4 bases, J shed 7 bases, and the junction held 6 bases outside the gene matches. This CDR3 has 13 amino acids. CDR1 LNHDA and CDR2 SQIVND come from the germline V gene (reference sequence). DNA of the CDR3: TGTGCCAGTAGTACCTGGACAGGACGTGGCTACACCTTC. Protein product: CASSTWTGRGYTF.

This clone was recorded a few times. The chain links TRBV27 to TRBJ1-2; possibly TRBD1 for D (5 bases). Germline CDR1 is MNHEY and CDR2 is SMNVEV (reference sequence). V lost 6 bases to trimming and J lost 3 bases, with 11 bases between them. CDR3 length: 13 residues. CDR3: CASSRGRYYGYTF. The CDR3 nucleotides are TGTGCCAGCAGCCGGGGACGGTACTATGGCTACACCTTC.

The chain employs TRBV27 and TRBJ1-4, with D unresolved. Germline-derived CDR1 and CDR2 are MNHEY and SMNVEV (reference sequence). Trimming cost V 4 bases and J 4 bases, with 10 bases left between them. The CDR3 runs 14 residues. The CDR3 protein is CASSSRPYNEKLFF. The CDR3 coding sequence is TGTGCCAGCAGTTCCCGACCCTATAATGAAAAACTGTTTTTT.

V gene TRBV19 combines with J gene TRBJ2-2; D unresolved. Trimming left V 3 bases short and J 4 bases short, with 6 bases between. This CDR3 spans 13 amino acids. Germline V gene sequence: CDR1 LNHDA, CDR2 SQIVND (reference sequence). CDR3 amino acids: CASSIESTGELFF. The CDR3 DNA reads TGTGCCAGTAGTATCGAGAGCACCGGGGAGCTGTTTTTT.

The chain recombines TRBV30 with TRBJ2-5; D possibly uses TRBD1 or TRBD2 (6 bases each). Trimming stripped 7 bases from V and 5 bases from J, with 14 bases between. This CDR3 has 12 amino acids. Germline V lookup: CDR1 GTSNPN, CDR2 SVGIG (reference sequence). The CDR3 is CALQGGRETQYF. Here the CDR3 DNA reads TGTGCCTTACAGGGAGGAAGGGAGACCCAGTACTTC.

V gene TRBV9 combines with J gene TRBJ1-5; D is unclear. The CDR3 has 15 residues. CDR1 is SGDLS, CDR2 YYNGEE, per germline. V lost 0 bases and J 2 bases, leaving 9 bases between the germline ends. The CDR3 reads CASSVDGVGNQPQHF. In DNA form, the CDR3 reads TGTGCCAGCAGCGTAGATGGGGTAGGCAATCAGCCCCAGCATTTT.